This TCR beta chain was recovered during a study of beta chain features in type 1 diabetes. V shed 0 bases and J shed 0 bases, with 12 bases lying between them. This CDR3 spans 16 amino acids. Germline CDR1 is GTSNPN and CDR2 is SVGIG (reference sequence). What was sequenced were expressed TCRB transcripts, since all of the isolated RNA had been reverse transcribed. The assay was immunoSEQ multiplex PCR, and TCRdb's table has in-frame clones only and misses some. The data contain 300,000 to 350,000 clones, around a fifth of them singletons. This TCR was sampled from a woman between 18 and 29 years old in good health. Material: naive CD4+ T cells from blood. This chain joins TRBV30 and TRBJ1-5; the D is unclear. In nucleotides, the CDR3 is TGTGCCTGGAGTGTAGCGGGCAGCTATAGCAATCAGCCCCAGCATTTT. Its protein is CAWSVAGSYSNQPQHF.